The entry below describes one T cell receptor beta chain. The data belong to a study of shared clonotypes between healthy human individuals. The overall study: Each donor's CD8 memory used one plate, CD8 naive two, each CD4 subset three.

Looked up from germline, CDR1 is MGHDK and CDR2 is SYGVNS. V lost 7 bases and J 1 base, leaving 10 bases between the germline ends. The CDR3 runs 13 residues. Using immunoSEQ multiplex PCR, the repertoire was profiled, and TCRdb retains in-frame clones only, with some absent. The sample includes 950,000 to 1,100,000 clones, about 75% of them seen just once. This chain links TRBV25-1 with TRBJ1-1; no reliable D call. The sequencing sample was made of memory CD4+ T cells sorted from blood. Subset indicated: CD45RA-negative fraction. This TCR was sampled from a man younger than 30 in good health. This CDR3 reads CASTLTSNTEAFF. The DNA for the CDR3 is TGTGCCAGCACCCTGACATCGAACACTGAAGCTTTCTTT.